This is a list of T cell receptor beta chains from one sample in a study of beta chain features in type 1 diabetes. The data were produced by immunoSEQ multiplex PCR, yet TCRdb's version contains in-frame clones alone and is incomplete. The sample includes 100,000 to 150,000 clones, about 17% of them seen just once. Sequencing input: central memory CD4+ T cells from blood. All receptors derive from a man aged 25 to 45 with type 1 diabetes. The CDR3 runs from the conserved cysteine through the conserved F or W. D genes are given only for firm matches. Part of the rows lack a size; the others show once, few, many or a class for expanded clones.

j_call clone_size v_call d_call cdr3_nt cdr3_aa
TRBJ1-1 - TRBV4-2 TRBD1 TGTGCCAGCAGCCTCAAACAGGGGGACACTGAAGCTTTCTTT CASSLKQGDTEAFF
TRBJ2-7 - TRBV6-6 - TGTGCCAGCAGTTCTACAGGGCTCGAGCAGTACTTC CASSSTGLEQYF
TRBJ2-1 many TRBV4-3 TRBD2 TGCGCCAGCAGCCAAGAGGCGGCTAGCGGGGGGTCAGGTGAGCAGTTCTTC CASSQEAASGGSGEQFF
TRBJ2-3 few TRBV29-1 - TGCAGCTGCTCCCGCGTCGGTGGCACAGATACGCAGTATTTT CSCSRVGGTDTQYF
TRBJ2-1 - TRBV9 - TGTGCCAGCAGCGTAGACAGGGCGGAGCAGTTCTTC CASSVDRAEQFF
TRBJ2-3 few TRBV5-1 TRBD2 TGCGCCACCGCTATTACGGGCGGGGGGGCCCCAGATACGCAGTATTTT CATAITGGGAPDTQYF
TRBJ2-5 - TRBV5-1 - TGCGCCAGCAGCTTGATCCAGCAAGAGACCCAGTACTTC CASSLIQQETQYF
TRBJ2-3 - TRBV5-1 - TGCGCCAGCAGCTTGCCAGATTCAGCAGATACGCAGTATTTT CASSLPDSADTQYF
TRBJ2-3 few TRBV30 - TGTGCCCGGGGGGCCCGGGGCATAAGCACAGATACGCAGTATTTT CARGARGISTDTQYF
TRBJ1-1 - TRBV7-9 TRBD1 TGTGCCAGCAGTAAAGGGACAGGGGGTAACACTGAAGCTTTCTTT CASSKGTGGNTEAFF
TRBJ2-6 few TRBV29-1 - TGCAGCGTCAGCGATCCCTTCTCTGGGGCCAACGTCCTGACTTTC CSVSDPFSGANVLTF
TRBJ2-5 few TRBV7-2 TRBD2 TGTGCCAGCACCAGCGGGGTCCAAGAGACCCAGTACTTC CASTSGVQETQYF
TRBJ1-1 few TRBV6-5 - TGTGCCAGCAGTGAGCAGGGGTTCACTGAAGCTTTCTTT CASSEQGFTEAFF
TRBJ2-3 few TRBV5-1 TRBD2 TGCGCCAGCAGCCTAGGGACTAGCCCAAGCACAGATACGCAGTATTTT CASSLGTSPSTDTQYF
TRBJ1-2 - TRBV2 - TGTGCCAGCAGTGAACAACAGCTAGCTAACTATGGCTACACCTTC CASSEQQLANYGYTF
TRBJ2-1 - TRBV5-6 TRBD1 TGTGCCAGCATCGCCTACAGGGGGTCCTACAATGAGCAGTTCTTC CASIAYRGSYNEQFF
TRBJ1-2 - TRBV29-1 - TGCAGCGTAGAGGACCTCTTCAATGGCTACACCTTC CSVEDLFNGYTF
TRBJ2-3 - TRBV13 TRBD2 TGTGCCAGCAGCGTTAGCGGGGGGGCAGTAGATACGCAGTATTTT CASSVSGGAVDTQYF
TRBJ1-2 - TRBV6-6 - TGTGCCAGCAGCACAGAAATCTATGGCTACACCTTC CASSTEIYGYTF
TRBJ2-7 - TRBV6-5 - TGTGCCAGCAGGGGCAGCTCCTACGAGCAGTACTTC CASRGSSYEQYF
TRBJ2-2 many TRBV14 - TGTGCCAGCGGTAGACAGGAGAACACCGGGGAGCTGTTTTTT CASGRQENTGELFF
TRBJ2-3 - TRBV9 - TGTGCCAGCAGCCCCAGGGGACAATCGCAGTATTTT CASSPRGQSQYF
TRBJ1-2 few TRBV21-1 - TGTGCCAATAGGCAGACTAACTATGGCTACACCTTC CANRQTNYGYTF
TRBJ2-3 - TRBV5-6 - TGTGCCAGCAGCTTGAGAGCAGGGATGGCAGATACGCAGTATTTT CASSLRAGMADTQYF
TRBJ1-2 - TRBV27 TRBD1 TGTGCCAGCAGTTTGCAGGGGGCCCTCTGGCATGGCTACACCTTC CASSLQGALWHGYTF
TRBJ1-4 many TRBV7-9 TRBD1 TGTGCCAGCAGCTTAGGCTGGACAGGAGCAACTAATGAAAAACTGTTTTTT CASSLGWTGATNEKLFF
TRBJ1-1 few TRBV25-1 - TGTGCCAGCAGTGACCCCGGCAGGGGCACTGAAGCTTTCTTT CASSDPGRGTEAFF
TRBJ2-1 - TRBV7-9 - TGTGCCAGCAGCTTACTGACCGGCGCAGCCAGATATGAGCAGTTCTTC CASSLLTGAARYEQFF
TRBJ2-4 few TRBV7-7 TRBD1 TGTGCCAGCAGCTTAGGAGGACAGGGAGGAAACATTCAGTACTTC CASSLGGQGGNIQYF
TRBJ2-5 - TRBV5-1 - TGCGCCAGCCGCCAGGGGGAGACCCAGTACTTC CASRQGETQYF
TRBJ1-1 - TRBV15 - TGTGCCACCAGCAGAGATCGAGAGGGATGGACTGAAGCTTTCTTT CATSRDREGWTEAFF
TRBJ2-1 - TRBV29-1 TRBD1 TGCAGCGGAGGGACAGGGCGTCAGAGCTCCTACAATGAGCAGTTCTTC CSGGTGRQSSYNEQFF
TRBJ1-5 - TRBV7-2 TRBD1 TGTGCCAGCAGCTCCATGACAGGGGCTAATCAGCCCCAGCATTTT CASSSMTGANQPQHF
TRBJ2-7 many TRBV9 - TGTGCCAGCAGCGTAGGGCCTAGCACCGAGCAGTACTTC CASSVGPSTEQYF
TRBJ2-2 - TRBV5-1 - TGCGCCAGCAGCTTGAGGCTAGCTTCCGGGGAGCTGTTTTTT CASSLRLASGELFF
TRBJ1-6 - TRBV4-2 - TGTGCCAGCAGCCAAGCTGTCCCTAATTCACCCCTCCACTTT CASSQAVPNSPLHF
TRBJ1-5 - TRBV5-1 - TGCGCCAGCAGCTTTGACCTTAATCAGCCCCAGCATTTT CASSFDLNQPQHF
TRBJ2-1 - TRBV5-1 - TGCGCCAGCACGACATACTCCTACAATGAGCAGTTCTTC CASTTYSYNEQFF
TRBJ2-1 many TRBV2 - TGTGCCAGCAGTGAAAGGGCGGAGCAGTTCTTC CASSERAEQFF
TRBJ2-2 few TRBV9 - TGTGCCAGCAGCGCGGGTGGCGGGGAGCTGTTTTTT CASSAGGGELFF
TRBJ2-6 - TRBV30 TRBD1 TGTGCCTGGGACAGGGCGCCTGGGGCCAACGTCCTGACTTTC CAWDRAPGANVLTF
TRBJ1-2 - TRBV29-1 - TGCAGCGTTGAAGGGACTTTAGGTGATGGCTACACCTTC CSVEGTLGDGYTF
TRBJ2-3 - TRBV7-2 TRBD2 TGTGCCAGCAGCTTAGATGCTAGCGGGGGAGGAGATACGCAGTATTTT CASSLDASGGGDTQYF
TRBJ2-5 - TRBV6-6 - TGTGCCACCATTTCGTCCGAGACCCAGTACTTC CATISSETQYF
TRBJ2-5 - TRBV10-3 - TGTGCCATCAAGCCGGGACTGTCTGAAGAGACCCAGTACTTC CAIKPGLSEETQYF
TRBJ2-5 many TRBV19 - TGTGCCAGTAGTACGGTCGAGTACCAAGAGACCCAGTACTTC CASSTVEYQETQYF
TRBJ1-2 - TRBV30 TRBD1 TGTGCCTGGAGTGTACCAGGACAGGGAGAGTATGGCTACACCTTC CAWSVPGQGEYGYTF
TRBJ1-2 - TRBV23-1 - TGCGCCAGCAGTCAATCTAGCTATGGCTACACCTTC CASSQSSYGYTF
TRBJ2-2 - TRBV7-2 - TGTGCCAGCAGCCCTCAATGGGGCTCTAACACCGGGGAGCTGTTTTTT CASSPQWGSNTGELFF
TRBJ2-1 - TRBV7-2 TRBD2 TGTGCCAGCAGCGTCGTAGCGGGGGAGTACAATGAGCAGTTCTTC CASSVVAGEYNEQFF